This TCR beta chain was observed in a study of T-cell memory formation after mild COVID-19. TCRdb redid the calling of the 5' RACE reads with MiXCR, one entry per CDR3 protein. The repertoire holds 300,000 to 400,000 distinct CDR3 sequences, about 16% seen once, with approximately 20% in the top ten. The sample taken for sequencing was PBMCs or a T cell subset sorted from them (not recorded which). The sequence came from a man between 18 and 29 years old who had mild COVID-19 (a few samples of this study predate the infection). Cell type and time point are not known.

Written as DNA, the CDR3 is TGTGCCAGCAGCTGGGGGACAGGGAACACCGGGGAGCTGTTTTTT. The encoded protein is CASSWGTGNTGELFF. The chain joins TRBV13 to TRBJ2-2, with 8 bases aligning to TRBD1. With 4 bases clipped from V and 1 base from J, the junction kept 2 bases outside the gene matches. The CDR3 is made up of 15 amino acids. Germline V gene sequence: CDR1 PRHDT, CDR2 FYEKMQ (reference sequence).